This TCR beta chain was obtained from a study of post-analysis software for immune sequencing data. As for the study in general: Relapsing-remitting, secondary progressive and progressive-relapsing multiple sclerosis were all included among the disease courses.

Overall study results and limits: Patients with multiple sclerosis recorded significantly lower normalized Chao1 diversity than controls, the study found.

Unique molecular identifiers were built into the TCR beta cDNA libraries. From around 0.96 to 9.9 million T cells, about 500,000 cDNA molecules were obtained. TCRdb re-analysed the PCR reads in MiXCR, keeping a single row per CDR3 protein. Of about 810,000 distinct CDR3 sequences in the sample, about 50% are singletons; the top ten hold 4.6%. As to this clonotype: Its antigen is undetermined.

Input material: blood. This TCR was sampled from a girl between 10 and 17 years old with multiple sclerosis.

This CDR3 is CASTKLAGVPDTQYF. CDR3 bases: TGCGCCAGCACGAAACTAGCGGGAGTACCAGATACGCAGTATTTT. The chain combines TRBV5-1 with TRBJ2-3; 11 bases fit TRBD2. Trimming cost V 6 bases and J 4 bases; bases outside gene matches: 7. The CDR3 sequence is 15 residues long. Germline V gives CDR1 SGHRS, CDR2 YFSETQ. Full variable domain (outside the CDR3, taken from reference TRBV5-1 and TRBJ2-3): KAGVTQTPRYLIKTRGQQVTLSCSPISGHRSVSWYQQTPGQGLQFLFEYFSETQRNKGNFPGRFSGRQFSNSRSEMNVSTLELGDSALYLCASTKLAGVPDTQYFGPGTRLTVL.